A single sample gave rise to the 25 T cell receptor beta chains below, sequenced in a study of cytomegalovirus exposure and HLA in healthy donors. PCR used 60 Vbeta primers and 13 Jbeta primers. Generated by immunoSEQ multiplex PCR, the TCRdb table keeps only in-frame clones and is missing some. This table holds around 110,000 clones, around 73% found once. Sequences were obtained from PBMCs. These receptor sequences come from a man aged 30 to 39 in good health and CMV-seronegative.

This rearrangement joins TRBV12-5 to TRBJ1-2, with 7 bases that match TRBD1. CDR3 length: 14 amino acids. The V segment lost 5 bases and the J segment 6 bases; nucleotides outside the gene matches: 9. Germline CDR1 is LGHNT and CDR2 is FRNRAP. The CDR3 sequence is CASGPDAGGDGYTF. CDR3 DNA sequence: TGTGCTAGTGGTCCTGATGCAGGGGGAGATGGCTACACCTTC.

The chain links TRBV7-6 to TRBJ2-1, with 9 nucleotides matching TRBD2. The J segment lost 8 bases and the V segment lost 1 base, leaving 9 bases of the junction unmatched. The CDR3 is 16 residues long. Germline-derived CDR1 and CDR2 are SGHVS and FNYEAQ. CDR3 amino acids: CASSLVAAGGPDEQFF. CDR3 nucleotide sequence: TGTGCCAGCAGCTTAGTAGCGGCGGGAGGGCCTGATGAGCAGTTCTTC.

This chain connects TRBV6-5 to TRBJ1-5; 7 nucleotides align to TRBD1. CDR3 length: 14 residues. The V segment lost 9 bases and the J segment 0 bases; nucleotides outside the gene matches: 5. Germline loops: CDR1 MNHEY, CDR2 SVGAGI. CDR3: CASRDSVSNQPQHF. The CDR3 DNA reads TGTGCCAGTCGGGACAGCGTTAGCAATCAGCCCCAGCATTTT.

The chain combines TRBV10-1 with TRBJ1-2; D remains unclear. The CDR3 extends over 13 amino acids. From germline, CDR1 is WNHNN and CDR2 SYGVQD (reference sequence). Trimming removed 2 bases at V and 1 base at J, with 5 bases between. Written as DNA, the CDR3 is TGCGCCAGCAGTGAGCACAGTAACTATGGCTACACCTTC. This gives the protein CASSEHSNYGYTF.

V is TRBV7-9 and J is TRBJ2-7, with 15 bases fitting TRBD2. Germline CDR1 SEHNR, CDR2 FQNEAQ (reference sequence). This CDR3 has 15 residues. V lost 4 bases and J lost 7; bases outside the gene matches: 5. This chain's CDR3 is CASSYPGLAGGEQYF. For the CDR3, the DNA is TGTGCCAGCAGCTATCCGGGACTAGCGGGGGGTGAGCAGTACTTC. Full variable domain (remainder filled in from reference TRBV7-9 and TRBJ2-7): DTGVSQNPRHKITKRGQNVTFRCDPISEHNRLYWYRQTLGQGPEFLTYFQNEAQLEKSRLLSDRFSAERPKGSFSTLEIQRTEQGDSAMYLCASSYPGLAGGEQYFGPGTRLTVT.

The CDR3 region is CASSQTRTSQGRYEQYF. The DNA for the CDR3 is TGTGCCAGCAGTCAAACCCGGACCTCACAGGGTCGTTACGAGCAGTACTTC. V and J are TRBV28 and TRBJ2-7, with a weak D call TRBD1 (6 bases). With 5 bases removed from V and 4 bases from J, the gap between germline ends came to 24 bases. CDR1 MDHEN and CDR2 SYDVKM come from the germline V gene. This CDR3 comprises 17 residues.

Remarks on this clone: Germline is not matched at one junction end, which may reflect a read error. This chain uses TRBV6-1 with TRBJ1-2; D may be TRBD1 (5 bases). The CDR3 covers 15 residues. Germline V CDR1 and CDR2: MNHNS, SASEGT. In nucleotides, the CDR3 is TGTGCCACCAGTGAAGGGGCAGAAGCCAACTATGGCTACACCTTC. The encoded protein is CATSEGAEANYGYTF.

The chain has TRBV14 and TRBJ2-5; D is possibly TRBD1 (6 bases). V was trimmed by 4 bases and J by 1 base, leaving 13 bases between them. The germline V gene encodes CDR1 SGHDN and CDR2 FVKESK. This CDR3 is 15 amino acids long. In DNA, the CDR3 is TGTGCCAGCAGCCCCCGGACAGTTCTCCAAGAGACCCAGTACTTC. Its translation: CASSPRTVLQETQYF.

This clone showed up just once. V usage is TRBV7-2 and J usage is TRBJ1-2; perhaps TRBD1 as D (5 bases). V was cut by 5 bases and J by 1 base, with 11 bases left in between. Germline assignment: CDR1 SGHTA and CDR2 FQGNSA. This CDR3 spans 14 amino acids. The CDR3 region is CASSPGDGNYGYTF. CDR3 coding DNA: TGTGCCAGCAGCCCGGGGGACGGTAACTATGGCTACACCTTC.

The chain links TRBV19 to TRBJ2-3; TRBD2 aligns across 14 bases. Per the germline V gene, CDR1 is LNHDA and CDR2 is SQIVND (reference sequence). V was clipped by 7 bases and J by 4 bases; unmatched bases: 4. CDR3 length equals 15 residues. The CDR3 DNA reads TGTGCCAGTATGGGACTAGCGGGAGTCCCAGATACGCAGTATTTT. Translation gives CASMGLAGVPDTQYF.

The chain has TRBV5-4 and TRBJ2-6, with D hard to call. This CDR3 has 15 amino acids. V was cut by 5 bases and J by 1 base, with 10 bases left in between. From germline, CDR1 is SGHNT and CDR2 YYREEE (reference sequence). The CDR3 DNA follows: TGTGCCAGCAGAGGTGAACAGTCTGGGGCCAACGTCCTGACTTTC. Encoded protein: CASRGEQSGANVLTF.

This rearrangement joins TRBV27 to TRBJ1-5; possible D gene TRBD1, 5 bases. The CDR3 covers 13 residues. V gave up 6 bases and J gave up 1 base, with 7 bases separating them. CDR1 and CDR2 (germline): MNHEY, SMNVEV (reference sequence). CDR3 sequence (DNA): TGTGCCAGCAGCCGGGGGAGCAATCAGCCCCAGCATTTT. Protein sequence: CASSRGSNQPQHF.

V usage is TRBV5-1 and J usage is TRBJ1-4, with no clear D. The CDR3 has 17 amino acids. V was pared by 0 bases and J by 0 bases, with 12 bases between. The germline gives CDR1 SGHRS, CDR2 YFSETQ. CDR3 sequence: CASSLVPTGATNEKLFF. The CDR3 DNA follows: TGCGCCAGCAGCTTGGTACCCACCGGGGCAACTAATGAAAAACTGTTTTTT.

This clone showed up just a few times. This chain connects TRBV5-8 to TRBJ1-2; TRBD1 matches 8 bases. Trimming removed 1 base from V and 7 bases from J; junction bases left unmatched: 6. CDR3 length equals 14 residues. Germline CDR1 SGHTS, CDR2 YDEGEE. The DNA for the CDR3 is TGTGCCAGCAGCTTGTTCACAGGGGGAAGTGGCTACACCTTC. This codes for CASSLFTGGSGYTF.

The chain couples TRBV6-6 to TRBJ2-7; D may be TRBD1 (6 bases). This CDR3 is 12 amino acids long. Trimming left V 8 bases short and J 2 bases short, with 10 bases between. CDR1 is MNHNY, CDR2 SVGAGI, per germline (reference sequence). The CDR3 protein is CASSGDTYEQYF. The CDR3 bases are TGTGCCAGCTCAGGGGATACCTACGAGCAGTACTTC.

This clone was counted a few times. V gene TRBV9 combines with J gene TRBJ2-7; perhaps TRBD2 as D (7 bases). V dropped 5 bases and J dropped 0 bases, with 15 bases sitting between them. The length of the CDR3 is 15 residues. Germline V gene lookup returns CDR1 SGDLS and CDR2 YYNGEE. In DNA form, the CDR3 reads TGTGCCAGCAGTGAAGGGGGGGACTACTCCTACGAGCAGTACTTC. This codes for CASSEGGDYSYEQYF.

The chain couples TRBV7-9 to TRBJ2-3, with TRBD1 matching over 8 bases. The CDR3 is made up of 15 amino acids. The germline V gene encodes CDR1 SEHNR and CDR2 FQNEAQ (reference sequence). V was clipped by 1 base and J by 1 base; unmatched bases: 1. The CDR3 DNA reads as TGTGCCAGCAGCTTAGGGGGACAGGGCACAGATACGCAGTATTTT. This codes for CASSLGGQGTDTQYF.

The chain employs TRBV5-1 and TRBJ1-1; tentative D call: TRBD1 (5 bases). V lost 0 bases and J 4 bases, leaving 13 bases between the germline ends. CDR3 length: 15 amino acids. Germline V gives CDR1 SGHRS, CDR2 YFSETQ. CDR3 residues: CASSLETGDFTEAFF. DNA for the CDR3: TGCGCCAGCAGCTTGGAAACCGGGGACTTCACTGAAGCTTTCTTT.

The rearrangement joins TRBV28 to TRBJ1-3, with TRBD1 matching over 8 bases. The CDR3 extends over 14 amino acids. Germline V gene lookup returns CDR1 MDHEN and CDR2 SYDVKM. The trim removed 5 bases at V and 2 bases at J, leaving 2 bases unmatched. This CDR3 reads CASSGQGPGNTIYF. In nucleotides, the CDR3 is TGTGCCAGCAGTGGACAGGGACCTGGAAACACCATATATTTT.

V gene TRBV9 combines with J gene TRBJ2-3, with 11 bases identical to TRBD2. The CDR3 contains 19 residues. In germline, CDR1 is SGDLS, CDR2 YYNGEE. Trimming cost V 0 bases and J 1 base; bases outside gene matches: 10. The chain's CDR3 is CASSVDGLAGVLGTDTQYF. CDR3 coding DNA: TGTGCCAGCAGCGTAGATGGACTAGCGGGTGTATTGGGCACAGATACGCAGTATTTT.

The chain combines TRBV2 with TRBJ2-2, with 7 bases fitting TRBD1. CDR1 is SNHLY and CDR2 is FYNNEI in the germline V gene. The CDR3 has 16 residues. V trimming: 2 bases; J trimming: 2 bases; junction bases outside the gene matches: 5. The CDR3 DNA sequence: TGTGCCAGCAGTGAAAGGGACAGCACTAACACCGGGGAGCTGTTTTTT. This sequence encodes CASSERDSTNTGELFF.

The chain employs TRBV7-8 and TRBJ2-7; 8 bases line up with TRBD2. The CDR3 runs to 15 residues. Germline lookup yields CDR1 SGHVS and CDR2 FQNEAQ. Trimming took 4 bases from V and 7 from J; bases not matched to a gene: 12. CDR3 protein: CASSSGLEAFREQYF. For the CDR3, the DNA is TGTGCCAGCAGCTCGGGACTAGAGGCCTTTCGGGAGCAGTACTTC.

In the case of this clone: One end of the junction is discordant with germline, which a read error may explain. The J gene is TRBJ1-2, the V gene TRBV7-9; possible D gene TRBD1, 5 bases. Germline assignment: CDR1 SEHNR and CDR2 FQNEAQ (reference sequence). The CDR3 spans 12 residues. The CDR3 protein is CSSSLDSYGYTF. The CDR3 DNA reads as TGTTCCAGCAGCTTAGACAGCTATGGCTACACCTTC.

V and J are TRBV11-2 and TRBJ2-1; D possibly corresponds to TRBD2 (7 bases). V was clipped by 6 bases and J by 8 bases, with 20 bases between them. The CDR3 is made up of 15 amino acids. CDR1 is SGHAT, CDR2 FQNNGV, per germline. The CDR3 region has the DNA TGTGCCAGCAGTCCCCGCCGGGGGGCCGGGGATGAGCAGTTCTTC. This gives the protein CASSPRRGAGDEQFF. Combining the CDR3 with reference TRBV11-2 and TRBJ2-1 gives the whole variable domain EAGVAQSPRYKIIEKRQSVAFWCNPISGHATLYWYQQILGQGPKLLIQFQNNGVVDDSQLPKDRFSAERLKGVDSTLKIQPAKLEDSAVYLCASSPRRGAGDEQFFGPGTRLTVL.

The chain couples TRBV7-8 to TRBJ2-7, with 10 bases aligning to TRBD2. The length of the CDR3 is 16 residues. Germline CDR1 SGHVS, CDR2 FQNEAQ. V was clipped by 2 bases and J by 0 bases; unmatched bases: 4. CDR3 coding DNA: TGTGCCAGCAGCTTACGGCCTAGCGGGAGCTCCTACGAGCAGTACTTC. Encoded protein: CASSLRPSGSSYEQYF.